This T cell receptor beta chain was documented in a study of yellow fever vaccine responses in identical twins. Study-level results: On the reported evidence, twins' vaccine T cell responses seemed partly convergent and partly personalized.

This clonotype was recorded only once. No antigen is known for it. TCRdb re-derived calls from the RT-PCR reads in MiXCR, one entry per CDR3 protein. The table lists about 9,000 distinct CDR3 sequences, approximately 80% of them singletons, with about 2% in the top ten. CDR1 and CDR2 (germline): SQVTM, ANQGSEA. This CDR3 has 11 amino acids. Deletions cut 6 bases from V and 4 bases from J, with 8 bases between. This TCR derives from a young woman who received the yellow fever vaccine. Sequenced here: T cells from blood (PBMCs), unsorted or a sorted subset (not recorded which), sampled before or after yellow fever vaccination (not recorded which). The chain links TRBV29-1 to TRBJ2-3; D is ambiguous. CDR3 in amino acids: CSVQTADTQYF. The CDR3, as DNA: TGCAGCGTCCAAACGGCAGATACGCAGTATTTT.